The subject of this entry is one T cell receptor (beta chain). CDR1 is LGHNA, CDR2 YSLEER, per germline. V dropped 3 bases and J dropped 1 base, with 16 bases sitting between them. There are 17 residues in the CDR3. The data were obtained in a study of T cell changes during pregnancy in multiple sclerosis. The table came from immunoSEQ multiplex PCR; TCRdb's copy has only in-frame clones and leaves some out. The sample has some 33,000 clones, 90% to 95% seen once; the top ten hold about 3.9%. This sequence was found in a female donor in good health, enrolled as a control in a pregnancy study. This chain joins TRBV4-3 and TRBJ1-3, with D possibly TRBD1 on 5 matching bases. This material consisted of CD8+ T cells from peripheral blood mononuclear cells, taken in the second trimester of pregnancy. The DNA of the CDR3 is TGCGCCAGCAGCCACGTCACCCAGGGTGATTCTGGAAACACCATATATTTT. It codes for CASSHVTQGDSGNTIYF.